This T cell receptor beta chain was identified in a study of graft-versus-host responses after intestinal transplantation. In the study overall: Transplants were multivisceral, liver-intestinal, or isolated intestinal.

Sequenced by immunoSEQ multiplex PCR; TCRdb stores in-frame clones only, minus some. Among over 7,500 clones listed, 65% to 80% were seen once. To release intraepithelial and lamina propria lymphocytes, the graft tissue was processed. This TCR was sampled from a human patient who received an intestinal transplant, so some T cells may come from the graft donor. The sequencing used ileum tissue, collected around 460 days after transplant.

DNA for the CDR3: TGTGCCAGCAGGTTAGGCATAGTACCAAACACCATATATTTT. It translates to CASRLGIVPNTIYF. The rearrangement links TRBV28 to TRBJ1-3, with D hard to call. CDR1 and CDR2 from the germline V gene are MDHEN and SYDVKM. The V gene lost 6 bases and the J gene lost 6 bases, with 15 bases spanning the gap. CDR3 length: 14 amino acids.